This T cell receptor beta chain was sequenced in a study of T cells in Graves' hyperthyroidism and ophthalmopathy. Study-level findings and limits: Most clonotypes that expanded in the thyroid above 0.001 also showed up in blood.

There are many counts of this clonotype. What it binds is not known. Authors of the study amplified TCR beta CDR3 regions from RNA transcripts. During a first-round RT-PCR of the TCR CDR3, the HTBI primer set was used. TCRdb re-called the multiplex PCR reads through MiXCR, storing one row per CDR3 protein. The sample includes about 360,000 distinct CDR3 sequences, around 14% seen only once; the top ten take 9.2%. Not enrolled were patients with uncontrolled infection, other autoimmune disease, pregnancy or lactation. The source material was blood. The clonotype originates from a woman between 18 and 29 years old with Graves' hyperthyroidism.

The CDR3 coding sequence is TGTGCCAGTAGTACCGAGGGTAACACTGAAGCTTTCTTT. Protein product: CASSTEGNTEAFF. This chain links TRBV19 with TRBJ1-1; D unclear. Trimming removed 4 bases from V and 2 bases from J, with 8 bases in between. This CDR3 region has 13 residues. The V gene's germline CDR1 is LNHDA and CDR2 SQIVND (reference sequence).